The rows below give T cell receptor beta chains drawn from one sample of a study of cytomegalovirus exposure and HLA in healthy donors. Profiled with immunoSEQ multiplex PCR; TCRdb holds only in-frame clones, not every one. Of 150,000 to 250,000 clones listed, 82% are singletons. The sample comprised PBMCs. Receptors originate from a woman aged 50 to 60 in good health and CMV-seropositive. Both conserved end residues are part of each CDR3. D genes are given only for firm matches. Expanded clones are given a class, and other clones once, few, many or no size at all.

clone_size,v_call,d_call,j_call,cdr3_aa,cdr3_nt
-,TRBV7-2,-,TRBJ2-7,CASSLAGGHGNEQYF,TGTGCCAGCAGCTTAGCGGGAGGCCACGGTAACGAGCAGTACTTC
-,TRBV7-2,TRBD1,TRBJ2-1,CASSLVGQAYNEQFF,TGTGCCAGCAGCTTAGTGGGACAGGCCTACAATGAGCAGTTCTTC
-,TRBV6-5,TRBD1,TRBJ1-3,CASSSTGGPGNTIYF,TGTGCCAGCAGTTCGACAGGGGGCCCTGGAAACACCATATATTTT
-,TRBV28,TRBD1,TRBJ1-2,CASSLAGGSYGYTF,TGTGCCAGCAGTTTGGCAGGGGGCAGCTATGGCTACACCTTC
-,TRBV11-2,TRBD1,TRBJ1-1,CASSPQDRRVNTEAFF,TGTGCCAGCAGCCCGCAGGACAGGAGAGTGAACACTGAAGCTTTCTTT
-,TRBV5-1,TRBD2,TRBJ2-2,CASSLAGTSLTGELFF,TGCGCCAGCAGCTTGGCCGGGACTAGCCTCACCGGGGAGCTGTTTTTT
-,TRBV7-8,-,TRBJ2-7,CASSLARQGLYEQYF,TGTGCCAGCAGCTTAGCGAGGCAGGGACTGTACGAGCAGTACTTC
few,TRBV7-3,-,TRBJ2-5,CASSLSAGETQYF,TGTGCCAGCAGCTTAAGTGCGGGAGAGACCCAGTACTTC
once,TRBV7-2,-,TRBJ2-5,CASSLVVGGRETQYF,TGTGCCAGCAGCTTAGTGGTGGGGGGTCGGGAGACCCAGTACTTC
-,TRBV4-3,TRBD1,TRBJ2-4,CASSQDWGTGNLRIAKNIQYF,TGCGCCAGCAGCCAAGATTGGGGGACAGGAAATCTAAGGATAGCCAAAAACATTCAGTACTTC
-,TRBV7-2,-,TRBJ2-5,CASSKQGYGETQYF,TGTGCCAGCAGCAAACAGGGATACGGGGAGACCCAGTACTTC
-,TRBV30,-,TRBJ2-1,CAWSNWVRDTNNEQFF,TGTGCCTGGAGTAATTGGGTCCGGGACACGAACAATGAGCAGTTCTTC
-,TRBV19,TRBD1,TRBJ2-1,CASSIPGQVDEQFF,TGTGCCAGTAGTATCCCAGGACAGGTGGATGAGCAGTTCTTC
-,TRBV21-1,-,TRBJ1-2,CASSKERRGDYGYTF,TGTGCCAGCAGCAAAGAACGCAGGGGAGACTATGGTTACACCTTC
few,TRBV28,TRBD2,TRBJ2-5,CASSLVAGAQKTQYF,TGTGCCAGCAGTTTAGTAGCGGGGGCCCAAAAGACCCAGTACTTC
-,TRBV30,TRBD1,TRBJ1-2,CASQGQSNYGYTF,TGTGCCAGCCAGGGACAGTCGAACTATGGCTACACCTTC
-,TRBV7-9,TRBD2,TRBJ2-1,CASSSSTSGVYNEQFF,TGTGCCAGCAGCTCTTCGACTAGCGGTGTATACAATGAGCAGTTCTTC
few,TRBV5-5,TRBD1,TRBJ2-7,CASSRTGGEQYF,TGTGCCAGCAGCAGAACAGGGGGCGAGCAGTACTTC
-,TRBV19,TRBD1,TRBJ1-1,CASSIGTGVTEAFF,TGTGCCAGTAGTATCGGGACAGGGGTAACTGAAGCTTTCTTT
-,TRBV28,-,TRBJ2-3,CASSFDTGDTQYF,TGTGCCAGCAGTTTTGATACCGGAGATACGCAGTATTTT
-,TRBV18,-,TRBJ2-6,CASSPLAREANVLTF,TGTGCCAGCTCACCACTGGCCCGTGAGGCCAACGTCCTGACTTTC
-,TRBV28,-,TRBJ1-5,CASSLSRGPLSNQPQHF,TGTGCCAGCAGTTTAAGTCGGGGTCCCCTTAGCAATCAGCCCCAGCATTTT
once,TRBV6-5,-,TRBJ2-7,CASSYSPTGTYEQYF,TGTGCCAGCAGTTACTCGCCGACAGGAACCTACGAGCAGTACTTC
-,TRBV6-6,TRBD1,TRBJ2-2,CASRGDRVAGELFF,TGTGCCAGCAGGGGGGACAGGGTGGCCGGGGAGCTGTTTTTT
-,TRBV7-2,-,TRBJ2-2,CASSLDPRDTGELFF,TGTGCCAGCAGCTTAGACCCCCGGGACACCGGGGAGCTGTTTTTT
-,TRBV5-1,TRBD1,TRBJ1-2,CASSLAGGPYGYTF,TGCGCCAGCAGCTTGGCAGGGGGACCCTATGGCTACACCTTC
-,TRBV21-1,-,TRBJ2-1,CASSPHNPSSYNEQFF,TGTGCCAGCAGCCCGCATAACCCGAGCTCCTACAATGAGCAGTTCTTC
-,TRBV5-4,-,TRBJ2-7,CASSFQGQGHEQYF,TGTGCCAGCAGCTTTCAGGGTCAGGGCCACGAGCAGTACTTC
-,TRBV2,TRBD1,TRBJ1-5,CASSGQGQDQPQHF,TGTGCCAGCAGTGGACAGGGGCAGGATCAGCCCCAGCATTTT
-,TRBV27,-,TRBJ2-5,CASSESRVSETQYF,TGTGCCAGCAGCGAATCTCGCGTGTCGGAGACCCAGTACTTC
once,TRBV15,TRBD2,TRBJ2-1,CATSRGASGGNEQFF,TGTGCCACCAGCAGAGGGGCTAGCGGGGGGAATGAGCAGTTCTTC
-,TRBV5-1,TRBD2,TRBJ2-3,CASRLTSGMDTQYF,TGCGCCAGCAGATTGACTAGCGGGATGGATACGCAGTATTTT
-,TRBV28,-,TRBJ2-4,CASLLKGGGRNIQYF,TGTGCCAGCTTATTAAAAGGGGGTGGGAGAAACATTCAGTACTTC
-,TRBV30,TRBD2,TRBJ2-5,CAWSVPSGRRYQETQYF,TGTGCCTGGAGTGTTCCTAGCGGGAGGAGGTACCAAGAGACCCAGTACTTC
few,TRBV11-2,TRBD2,TRBJ2-5,CASSQQTSSMGGTQYF,TGTGCCAGCAGCCAGCAGACTAGCTCCATGGGGGGGACCCAGTACTTC
-,TRBV11-2,TRBD2,TRBJ2-1,CASSPSGAIGYEQFF,TGTGCCAGCAGCCCCAGCGGGGCTATAGGGTATGAGCAGTTCTTC
-,TRBV6-1,-,TRBJ2-3,CASIHPSGNTQYF,TGTGCCAGCATCCACCCCTCGGGTAATACGCAGTATTTT
-,TRBV27,-,TRBJ1-5,CASSWAGDQPQHF,TGTGCCAGCAGTTGGGCCGGGGATCAGCCCCAGCATTTT
-,TRBV27,-,TRBJ1-5,CASSPLGGWRQPQHF,TGTGCCAGCAGTCCGCTCGGGGGATGGAGACAGCCCCAGCATTTT